This passage covers 17 T cell receptor beta chains from one sample sequenced in a study of cytomegalovirus exposure and HLA in healthy donors. 13 Jbeta primers and 60 Vbeta primers were used for the PCR. Produced via immunoSEQ multiplex PCR; TCRdb's table is partial and in-frame only. The sample has approximately 24,000 clones, 70% seen once. Source material: PBMCs. All receptors derive from a woman aged 45-60 years in good health and CMV-seronegative.

V is TRBV5-1 and J is TRBJ2-7, with 8 positions matching TRBD2. The V segment lost 0 bases and the J segment 5 bases; nucleotides outside the gene matches: 4. Germline-derived CDR1 and CDR2 are SGHRS and YFSETQ. The CDR3 has 14 residues. CDR3 region: CASSLAGLVHEQYF. CDR3 bases: TGCGCCAGCAGCTTGGCGGGACTAGTCCACGAGCAGTACTTC.

This chain connects TRBV10-3 to TRBJ1-1, with D perhaps TRBD1 (5 bases). Between the trimmed V and J ends, which lost 7 bases and 7 bases, there was a span of 10 bases. The CDR3 length is 11 residues. Looked up from germline, CDR1 is ENHRY and CDR2 is SYGVKD. The CDR3 DNA reads as TGTGCCATCACCCACGGGGGTGAAGCTTTCTTT. Protein sequence: CAITHGGEAFF.

The rearrangement links TRBV7-9 to TRBJ2-1, with TRBD2 matching 10 bases. Germline-derived CDR1 and CDR2 are SEHNR and FQNEAQ (reference sequence). V gave up 1 base and J gave up 7 bases; unmatched junction bases: 7. The CDR3 totals 16 residues. The CDR3 nucleotides read TGTGCCAGCAGCTTAGGACTAGCGGGTCTCCCGAATGAGCAGTTCTTC. As protein: CASSLGLAGLPNEQFF.

V usage is TRBV9 and J usage is TRBJ1-4, with a tentative D call TRBD1 (5 bases). Trimming pared 0 bases from V and 8 bases from J, leaving 17 bases between. The CDR3 is 16 residues long. In germline, CDR1 is SGDLS, CDR2 YYNGEE. The DNA for the CDR3 is TGTGCCAGCAGCGTAGGGGTAAAAGGGGCAGAGGAAAAACTGTTTTTT. As protein: CASSVGVKGAEEKLFF.

The gene calls are TRBV9 and TRBJ2-7, with 7 bases matching TRBD2. The CDR3 is made up of 15 amino acids. With 4 bases clipped from V and 3 bases from J, the junction kept 10 bases outside the gene matches. Germline-derived CDR1 and CDR2 are SGDLS and YYNGEE. The CDR3 bases are TGTGCCAGCAGCCCTCATGAGGCGGGAGTCTACGAGCAGTACTTC. Translated, it gives CASSPHEAGVYEQYF.

This chain joins TRBV5-4 and TRBJ1-3; D is possibly TRBD1 (5 bases). CDR3 length: 17 residues. The germline CDR1 and CDR2 sequences are SGHNT and YYREEE (reference sequence). The V and J ends lost 7 bases and 2 bases respectively, with 22 bases between them. The CDR3, as DNA: TGTGCCAGCCGAGCTTGGGAGGGGTCAGGAACTGGAAACACCATATATTTT. Translating it yields CASRAWEGSGTGNTIYF.

CDR3 bases: TGCAGCGCCTCCGAGGACAGGGGAGACTATGGCTACACCTTC. Its protein is CSASEDRGDYGYTF. The chain has TRBV29-1 and TRBJ1-2; 9 bases align to TRBD1. The CDR3 runs 14 residues. Germline V lookup: CDR1 SQVTM, CDR2 ANQGSEA. The J segment lost 3 bases and the V segment lost 7 bases, leaving 9 bases of the junction unmatched.

The chain is built from TRBV2 and TRBJ2-5; the match to TRBD1 covers 10 bases. Per germline, CDR1 SNHLY and CDR2 FYNNEI. V lost 9 bases and J lost 3; bases outside the gene matches: 10. The CDR3 covers 15 residues. The CDR3 DNA is TGTGCCAGTCCGCCGGGACAGGGGTACGAAGAGACCCAGTACTTC. Translated, it gives CASPPGQGYEETQYF.

The J gene is TRBJ2-1, the V gene TRBV29-1; a weak D match, TRBD2 (5 bases). The V end lost 4 bases, the J end lost 8 bases, and 18 bases lay between the germline ends. Germline CDR1 is SQVTM and CDR2 is ANQGSEA. The CDR3 has 14 amino acids. The CDR3 coding sequence is TGCAGCGTTGGTACGGCCCGGGGATACCATGAGCAGTTCTTC. Amino acid sequence: CSVGTARGYHEQFF.

The chain employs TRBV10-1 and TRBJ1-2, with TRBD1 matching over 7 bases. Per the germline V gene, CDR1 is WNHNN and CDR2 is SYGVQD (reference sequence). The ends lost 4 bases at V and 13 bases at J; junction bases unmatched: 12. The CDR3 spans 13 residues. The CDR3 spells CASSGNLGTEVTF. The CDR3 coding sequence is TGCGCCAGCAGTGGCAATTTGGGGACAGAAGTCACCTTC.

CDR3 coding DNA: TGTGCCAGCAGTTACCCTAGCATGGCCACAGATACGCAGTATTTT. Amino acid sequence: CASSYPSMATDTQYF. The rearrangement uses TRBV6-6 and TRBJ2-3, with a tentative D call TRBD2 (5 bases). Trimming stripped 2 bases from V and 2 bases from J, with 11 bases between. CDR3 size: 15 residues. CDR1 is MNHNY and CDR2 is SVGAGI in the germline V gene (reference sequence).

In its sample, this clone was seen a few times. V usage is TRBV7-9 and J usage is TRBJ2-7; D perhaps matches TRBD1 (5 bases). Per germline, CDR1 SEHNR and CDR2 FQNEAQ (reference sequence). With 4 bases removed from V and 3 bases from J, the gap between germline ends came to 13 bases. This CDR3 spans 14 amino acids. The CDR3 region is CASSSQGGLYEQYF. The CDR3 DNA follows: TGTGCCAGCAGCTCCCAGGGTGGTCTCTACGAGCAGTACTTC.

V usage is TRBV28 and J usage is TRBJ2-7; D not certain. V was pared by 6 bases and J by 3 bases, with 6 bases between. The CDR3 has 11 residues. Germline values: CDR1 MDHEN, CDR2 SYDVKM. This chain's CDR3 is CASRGNYEQYF. CDR3 DNA: TGTGCCAGCAGGGGCAACTACGAGCAGTACTTC.

This chain's CDR3 is CASSEGAGGRYTF. CDR3 DNA sequence: TGTGCCAGCAGTGAAGGAGCAGGGGGCAGGTACACCTTC. V and J are TRBV6-1 and TRBJ1-2, with TRBD1 identical over 8 bases. V was clipped by 1 base and J by 11 bases; unmatched bases: 6. Germline lookup yields CDR1 MNHNS and CDR2 SASEGT. The CDR3 contains 13 residues.

This chain uses TRBV7-6 with TRBJ2-1; TRBD2 aligns across 8 bases. V was pared by 5 bases and J by 6 bases, with 9 bases of the junction left unmatched. The CDR3 length is 15 residues. The germline CDR1 and CDR2 sequences are SGHVS and FNYEAQ. DNA for the CDR3: TGTGCCAGCAGCCGATGGTTTAGCGGGGCCAATGAGCAGTTCTTC. Translating gives CASSRWFSGANEQFF.

The chain is built from TRBV14 and TRBJ2-5; no firm D call. Per the germline V gene, CDR1 is SGHDN and CDR2 is FVKESK. V shed 4 bases and J shed 3 bases, with 3 bases lying between them. CDR3 length equals 11 residues. CDR3 amino acids: CASSLEETQYF. The DNA for the CDR3 is TGTGCCAGCAGCCTCGAAGAGACCCAGTACTTC.

The chain has TRBV29-1 and TRBJ2-6; a weak D match, TRBD1 (5 bases). Germline values: CDR1 SQVTM, CDR2 ANQGSEA. This CDR3 has 15 amino acids. Trimming took off 4 bases at V and 6 bases at J, with 16 bases between the two ends. DNA of the CDR3: TGCAGCGTTGGGTCGACAGCCACGTCGGCCAACGTCCTGACTTTC. It specifies CSVGSTATSANVLTF.